The clone carrying this T cell receptor beta chain occurred once. The authors' processing: Quantification of nucleated cells was approximated via reference gene primer amplification. The data were produced by immunoSEQ multiplex PCR, yet TCRdb's version contains in-frame clones alone and is incomplete. V and J calls and clone size are those listed in that table; D and trimming were worked out from the DNA. The data contain over 250,000 clones, around 85% of them singletons. This sample stems from a study of blood T cell repertoires in COVID-19. For the study at large: Samples came from the United States, Italy and Spain, spanning acute and convalescent COVID-19. In each case, the material was cDNA or gDNA derived from T cells, B-cell-depleted T cells, or PBMCs.

Looked up from germline, CDR1 is SGHNT and CDR2 is YYREEE (reference sequence). The length of the CDR3 is 18 residues. With 5 bases clipped from V and 2 bases from J, the junction kept 8 bases outside the gene matches. The material sequenced was peripheral blood. The origin of this receptor is a woman between 70 and 85 years old with acute or convalescent COVID-19. V is TRBV5-4 and J is TRBJ2-1; 15 nucleotides line up with TRBD2. The CDR3 nucleotides read TGTGCCAGCAGTATGGGACTAGCGGGGGGACATCCCTACAATGAGCAGTTCTTC. As protein: CASSMGLAGGHPYNEQFF.